Sequencing of this TCR beta chain was carried out in a study of cytomegalovirus exposure and HLA in healthy donors. This table comes from immunoSEQ multiplex PCR, and its TCRdb copy is limited to in-frame clones, with some not included. The top ten hold less than 2% of the sample, which has 110,000 to 150,000 clones, less than 95% seen once. Germline V gene lookup returns CDR1 SGHTA and CDR2 FQGNSA. V was pared by 4 bases and J by 3 bases, with 12 bases of the junction left unmatched. CDR3 size: 16 residues. The chain uses TRBV7-2 and TRBJ2-7; 7 positions match TRBD2. The sample consisted of PBMCs. The receptor was derived from a man aged 18 to 29 in good health and CMV-seropositive. The CDR3 nucleotides read TGTGCCAGCAGCTCCCGAACTAGCGTTTCCCTCTACGAGCAGTACTTC. The encoded protein is CASSSRTSVSLYEQYF.